These T cell receptor beta chains were read from a single sample in a study of blood T cell repertoires in COVID-19. Sequencing was performed with immunoSEQ multiplex PCR; in TCRdb, only in-frame clones are kept and a portion is missing. The table includes 650,000 to 800,000 clones, 80% to 90% detected once. Sequenced material: peripheral blood. The receptors were sampled from a woman in her late teens or twenties with acute or convalescent COVID-19. Both conserved end residues are part of each CDR3. D genes are given only for firm matches. Expanded clones are given a class, and other clones once, few, many or no size at all.

v_call: TRBV4-3; d_call: TRBD1; j_call: TRBJ2-3; clone_size: once; cdr3_aa: CASSQGQGKADTQYF; cdr3_nt: TGCGCCAGCAGCCAAGGACAGGGGAAGGCAGATACGCAGTATTTT
v_call: TRBV5-6; d_call: -; j_call: TRBJ1-2; clone_size: -; cdr3_aa: CASSLGQVVQWGYTF; cdr3_nt: TGTGCCAGCAGCTTGGGACAGGTCGTCCAGTGGGGCTACACCTTC
v_call: TRBV6-2/TRBV6-3; d_call: TRBD2; j_call: TRBJ2-7; clone_size: -; cdr3_aa: CASSPGGPGVEQYF; cdr3_nt: TGTGCCAGCAGTCCGGGGGGGCCGGGAGTCGAGCAGTACTTC
v_call: TRBV20-1; d_call: TRBD2; j_call: TRBJ2-7; clone_size: -; cdr3_aa: CSASIWAAAGGPEQYF; cdr3_nt: TGCAGTGCTAGTATCTGGGCGGCAGCGGGGGGGCCCGAGCAGTACTTC
v_call: TRBV28; d_call: -; j_call: TRBJ1-1; clone_size: -; cdr3_aa: CASFWTGKNTEAFF; cdr3_nt: TGTGCCAGCTTTTGGACGGGGAAGAACACTGAAGCTTTCTTT
v_call: TRBV19; d_call: TRBD1; j_call: TRBJ1-2; clone_size: -; cdr3_aa: CASSSINQGASGYTF; cdr3_nt: TGTGCCAGTAGTTCGATCAATCAGGGGGCGAGTGGCTACACCTTC
v_call: TRBV10-3; d_call: TRBD1; j_call: TRBJ1-2; clone_size: -; cdr3_aa: CAISGQGYGYTF; cdr3_nt: TGTGCCATCAGTGGACAGGGCTATGGCTACACCTTC
v_call: TRBV9; d_call: TRBD2; j_call: TRBJ2-7; clone_size: -; cdr3_aa: CASSPGGPRRHEQYF; cdr3_nt: TGTGCCAGCAGCCCGGGGGGACCGCGTAGGCACGAGCAGTACTTC
v_call: TRBV2; d_call: TRBD1; j_call: TRBJ1-5; clone_size: -; cdr3_aa: CASSPGQVSNQPQHF; cdr3_nt: TGTGCCAGCAGTCCCGGACAGGTCAGCAATCAGCCCCAGCATTTT
v_call: TRBV30; d_call: TRBD1; j_call: TRBJ1-5; clone_size: -; cdr3_aa: CAWSVDRGHQPQHF; cdr3_nt: TGTGCCTGGAGTGTAGACAGGGGGCACCAGCCCCAGCATTTT
v_call: TRBV10-3; d_call: TRBD1; j_call: TRBJ1-1; clone_size: -; cdr3_aa: CAIRAGQVVTEAFF; cdr3_nt: TGTGCCATCAGGGCGGGACAGGTGGTCACTGAAGCTTTCTTT
v_call: TRBV4-2; d_call: -; j_call: TRBJ1-2; clone_size: -; cdr3_aa: CASSPPARKEGGYTF; cdr3_nt: TGTGCCAGCAGCCCACCGGCCAGAAAAGAGGGTGGCTACACCTTC
v_call: TRBV9; d_call: TRBD1; j_call: TRBJ1-2; clone_size: -; cdr3_aa: CASSVDRGAGGYTF; cdr3_nt: TGTGCCAGCAGCGTAGACAGGGGGGCGGGTGGCTACACCTTC
v_call: TRBV4-1; d_call: -; j_call: TRBJ1-1; clone_size: -; cdr3_aa: CANSQPRRGRNTEAFF; cdr3_nt: TGCGCCAACAGCCAGCCCAGGCGGGGAAGGAACACTGAAGCTTTCTTT
v_call: TRBV6-2/TRBV6-3; d_call: TRBD1; j_call: TRBJ2-7; clone_size: -; cdr3_aa: CASSYQGVGGRGREQYF; cdr3_nt: TGTGCCAGCAGTTACCAGGGGGTAGGGGGCCGAGGACGGGAGCAGTACTTC
v_call: TRBV11-2; d_call: TRBD1; j_call: TRBJ1-2; clone_size: -; cdr3_aa: CASSFDTSGTGIVAGYTF; cdr3_nt: TGTGCCAGCAGCTTTGATACCTCCGGGACAGGGATCGTTGCGGGCTACACCTTC
v_call: TRBV9; d_call: -; j_call: TRBJ1-6; clone_size: -; cdr3_aa: CATQREPRSPLHF; cdr3_nt: TGTGCCACACAAAGGGAGCCGAGATCACCCCTCCACTTT
v_call: TRBV19; d_call: TRBD2; j_call: TRBJ2-7; clone_size: -; cdr3_aa: CASRKVAGGDEQYF; cdr3_nt: TGTGCCAGTAGGAAGGTAGCGGGGGGTGACGAGCAGTACTTC
v_call: TRBV19; d_call: TRBD1; j_call: TRBJ2-6; clone_size: -; cdr3_aa: CASSILSRTGALNGANVLTF; cdr3_nt: TGTGCCAGTAGTATCCTCTCCCGGACAGGGGCCCTCAACGGGGCCAACGTCCTGACTTTC
v_call: TRBV5-1; d_call: -; j_call: TRBJ1-3; clone_size: -; cdr3_aa: CASSLPGQGNTIYF; cdr3_nt: TGCGCCAGCAGCTTGCCAGGGCAAGGAAACACCATATATTTT
v_call: TRBV9; d_call: -; j_call: TRBJ1-4; clone_size: -; cdr3_aa: CASSGGQSNEKLFF; cdr3_nt: TGTGCCAGCAGCGGAGGACAGTCAAATGAAAAACTGTTTTTT
v_call: TRBV6-2/TRBV6-3; d_call: -; j_call: TRBJ1-2; clone_size: once; cdr3_aa: CASSYSGGADYGYTF; cdr3_nt: TGTGCCAGCAGTTACTCTGGCGGTGCGGACTATGGCTACACCTTC
v_call: TRBV19; d_call: -; j_call: TRBJ2-3; clone_size: -; cdr3_aa: CASKEQPAADTQYF; cdr3_nt: TGTGCCAGTAAGGAACAACCTGCGGCAGATACGCAGTATTTT
v_call: TRBV15; d_call: -; j_call: TRBJ1-2; clone_size: -; cdr3_aa: CATSSRLGQNYGYTF; cdr3_nt: TGTGCCACCAGCTCCCGACTTGGACAGAACTATGGCTACACCTTC
v_call: TRBV6-1; d_call: -; j_call: TRBJ2-7; clone_size: -; cdr3_aa: CASSESPVYEQYF; cdr3_nt: TGTGCCAGCAGTGAATCTCCAGTCTACGAGCAGTACTTC
v_call: TRBV4-1; d_call: -; j_call: TRBJ2-2; clone_size: -; cdr3_aa: CASNHSADTGELFF; cdr3_nt: TGCGCCAGCAACCACAGCGCCGACACCGGGGAGCTGTTTTTT
v_call: TRBV7-3; d_call: TRBD1; j_call: TRBJ2-1; clone_size: -; cdr3_aa: CASSLPGSGTGKAGTYNEQFF; cdr3_nt: TGTGCCAGCAGCTTACCAGGATCCGGGACAGGGAAGGCCGGGACCTACAATGAGCAGTTCTTC
v_call: TRBV6-1; d_call: -; j_call: TRBJ2-7; clone_size: -; cdr3_aa: CASSENFGQYF; cdr3_nt: TGTGCCAGCAGTGAAAATTTCGGGCAGTACTTC
v_call: TRBV18; d_call: -; j_call: TRBJ1-4; clone_size: -; cdr3_aa: CASSPQTDRGEKLFF; cdr3_nt: TGTGCCAGCTCACCACAAACGGACCGGGGTGAAAAACTGTTTTTT
v_call: TRBV12-3/TRBV12-4; d_call: TRBD1; j_call: TRBJ1-2; clone_size: -; cdr3_aa: CASSAGGEGYTF; cdr3_nt: TGTGCCAGCAGTGCAGGGGGAGAGGGCTACACCTTC
v_call: TRBV30; d_call: -; j_call: TRBJ2-1; clone_size: -; cdr3_aa: CAWISRRYNEQFF; cdr3_nt: TGTGCCTGGATATCCAGGCGTTACAATGAGCAGTTCTTC
v_call: TRBV13; d_call: TRBD2; j_call: TRBJ2-1; clone_size: once; cdr3_aa: CASSFSGGPVEQFF; cdr3_nt: TGTGCCAGCAGCTTTAGCGGGGGGCCTGTTGAGCAGTTCTTC
v_call: TRBV4-1; d_call: TRBD1; j_call: TRBJ2-1; clone_size: -; cdr3_aa: CASSQGLRDRSYNEQFF; cdr3_nt: TGCGCCAGCAGCCAAGGTTTGCGGGACAGGTCCTACAATGAGCAGTTCTTC
v_call: TRBV6-1; d_call: TRBD2; j_call: TRBJ2-1; clone_size: -; cdr3_aa: CASSGTSGGAFNEQFF; cdr3_nt: TGTGCCAGCAGTGGGACTAGCGGGGGGGCGTTCAATGAGCAGTTCTTC
v_call: TRBV12-3/TRBV12-4; d_call: -; j_call: TRBJ1-6; clone_size: -; cdr3_aa: CASRGGGSPLHF; cdr3_nt: TGTGCCAGCAGGGGAGGAGGTTCACCCCTCCACTTT
v_call: TRBV29-1; d_call: -; j_call: TRBJ2-3; clone_size: -; cdr3_aa: CSVVGWSLTDTQYF; cdr3_nt: TGCAGCGTTGTGGGCTGGTCTCTCACAGATACGCAGTATTTT
v_call: TRBV7-8; d_call: TRBD1; j_call: TRBJ1-2; clone_size: once; cdr3_aa: CASSLTGQVVYYGYTF; cdr3_nt: TGTGCCAGCAGCTTAACTGGACAGGTCGTATACTATGGCTACACCTTC
v_call: TRBV19; d_call: -; j_call: TRBJ1-5; clone_size: once; cdr3_aa: CASSIGGGNGNQPQHF; cdr3_nt: TGTGCCAGTAGTATAGGTGGAGGCAATGGCAATCAGCCCCAGCATTTT
v_call: TRBV7-2; d_call: TRBD1; j_call: TRBJ1-2; clone_size: -; cdr3_aa: CASSAPTTGAGGYTF; cdr3_nt: TGTGCCAGCAGCGCCCCCACTACAGGGGCTGGCGGCTACACCTTC
v_call: TRBV6-6; d_call: -; j_call: TRBJ1-1; clone_size: -; cdr3_aa: CASSASGGSPAFF; cdr3_nt: TGTGCCAGCAGTGCCTCGGGGGGCTCCCCAGCTTTCTTT
v_call: TRBV6-5; d_call: TRBD1; j_call: TRBJ1-4; clone_size: -; cdr3_aa: CASSPGQAGEKLFF; cdr3_nt: TGTGCCAGCAGCCCGGGACAGGCTGGCGAAAAACTGTTTTTT
v_call: TRBV27; d_call: TRBD1; j_call: TRBJ1-4; clone_size: -; cdr3_aa: CASSTGAPTYATNEKLFF; cdr3_nt: TGTGCCAGCAGTACAGGGGCACCAACCTATGCAACTAATGAAAAACTGTTTTTT
v_call: TRBV4-1; d_call: -; j_call: TRBJ1-5; clone_size: -; cdr3_aa: CASSQEGVQPQHF; cdr3_nt: TGCGCCAGCAGCCAAGAAGGGGTTCAGCCCCAGCATTTT